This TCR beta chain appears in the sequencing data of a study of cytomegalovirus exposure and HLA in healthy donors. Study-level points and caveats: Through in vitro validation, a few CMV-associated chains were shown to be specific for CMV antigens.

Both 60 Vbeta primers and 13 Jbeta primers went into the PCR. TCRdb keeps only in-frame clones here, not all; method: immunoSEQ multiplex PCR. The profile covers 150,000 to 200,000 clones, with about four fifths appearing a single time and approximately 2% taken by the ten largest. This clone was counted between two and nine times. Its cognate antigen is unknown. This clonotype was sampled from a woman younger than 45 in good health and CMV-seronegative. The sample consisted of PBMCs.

In DNA, the CDR3 is TGTGCCAGCAGCCGGAGCGATGAAGAGACCCAGTACTTC. Amino acids: CASSRSDEETQYF. The chain links TRBV7-3 to TRBJ2-5; no definite D call. Trimming took 5 bases from V and 3 from J, leaving 10 bases between them. The germline gives CDR1 SGHTA, CDR2 FQGTGA. This CDR3 spans 13 amino acids.